The T cell receptor (beta chain) under discussion was sequenced for a study of blood T cell repertoires in COVID-19. Study-level background: COVID-19 samples, acute and convalescent, were from the United States, Italy and Spain. T cells, B-cell-depleted T cells, or PBMCs supplied cDNA or gDNA.

Authors' analysis steps: Nucleated cell counts were estimated from reference gene primer amplification. Sequencing was performed with immunoSEQ multiplex PCR; in TCRdb, only in-frame clones are kept and a portion is missing. V and J calls plus clone size are reproduced from that table; the DNA served to infer D and trimming. Of fewer than 120,000 clones listed, around four fifths are singletons. Germline assignment: CDR1 LNHDA and CDR2 SQIVND (reference sequence). This CDR3 region has 16 residues. The junction had 8 bases not matched to a gene; V was cut back by 2 bases and J by 7 bases. The sample taken for sequencing was peripheral blood. The sequence was collected from a woman between 55 and 75 years old with acute or convalescent COVID-19. The chain uses TRBV19 and TRBJ1-6, with 7 bases lining up with TRBD1. The CDR3 nucleotides are TGTGCCAGTAGTATATCCGCCGACAGGGAGAATTCACCCCTCCACTTT. The encoded protein is CASSISADRENSPLHF. The full variable domain, with the rest looked up from reference TRBV19 and TRBJ1-6, is DGGITQSPKYLFRKEGQNVTLSCEQNLNHDAMYWYRQDPGQGLRLIYYSQIVNDFQKGDIAEGYSVSREKKESFPLTVTSAQKNPTAFYLCASSISADRENSPLHFGNGTRLTVT.